The clone carrying this T cell receptor (beta chain) was detected ten times or more. Its specificity is unknown. The sample belongs to a study of T cells after yellow fever vaccination. TCRdb reprocessed the 5' RACE reads with MiXCR, giving one entry per CDR3 protein. Counted here are 300,000 to 350,000 distinct CDR3 sequences, 3% to 4.5% occurring once; the ten biggest clones make up approximately 24%. Points from the study as a whole: Relatively few clonotypes were ones that appeared in both CD4 and CD8 compartments.

The sample in question was PBMCs, obtained 5 days after the yellow fever booster vaccination. The source of this sequence is a man between 18 and 29 years old who received the YFV17D yellow fever vaccine.

CDR3 nucleotides: TGTGCCAGCAGCTTAGGAAGGGAGACCCAGTACTTC. Amino acid sequence: CASSLGRETQYF. The chain employs TRBV7-2 and TRBJ2-5; D gene uncertain. With 1 base removed from V and 5 bases from J, the gap between germline ends came to 5 bases. CDR1 and CDR2 (germline): SGHTA, FQGNSA. This CDR3 spans 12 amino acids.